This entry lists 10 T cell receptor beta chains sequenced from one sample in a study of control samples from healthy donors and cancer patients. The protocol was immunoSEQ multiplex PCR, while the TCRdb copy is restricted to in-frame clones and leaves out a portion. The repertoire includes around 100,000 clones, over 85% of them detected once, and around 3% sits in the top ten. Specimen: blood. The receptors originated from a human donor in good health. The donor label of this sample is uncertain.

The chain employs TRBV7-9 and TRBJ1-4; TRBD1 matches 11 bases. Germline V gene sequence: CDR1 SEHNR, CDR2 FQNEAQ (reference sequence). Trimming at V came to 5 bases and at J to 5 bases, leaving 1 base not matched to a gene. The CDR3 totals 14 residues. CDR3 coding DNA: TGTGCCAGCAGCCGGACAGGGGGCAATGAAAAACTGTTTTTT. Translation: CASSRTGGNEKLFF.

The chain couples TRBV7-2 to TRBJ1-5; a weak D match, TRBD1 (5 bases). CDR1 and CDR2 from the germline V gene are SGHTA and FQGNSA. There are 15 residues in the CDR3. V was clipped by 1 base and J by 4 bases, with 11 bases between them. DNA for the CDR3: TGTGCCAGCAGCTTAGGGGGACCGGGGAATCAGCCCCAGCATTTT. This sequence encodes CASSLGGPGNQPQHF.

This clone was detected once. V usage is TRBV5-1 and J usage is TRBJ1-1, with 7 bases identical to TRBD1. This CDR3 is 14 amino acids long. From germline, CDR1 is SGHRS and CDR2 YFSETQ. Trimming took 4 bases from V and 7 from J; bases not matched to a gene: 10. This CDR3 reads CASSGGGQQNEAFF. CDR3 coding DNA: TGCGCCAGCAGCGGAGGGGGACAGCAAAATGAAGCTTTCTTT. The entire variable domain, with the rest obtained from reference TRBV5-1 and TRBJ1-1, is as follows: KAGVTQTPRYLIKTRGQQVTLSCSPISGHRSVSWYQQTPGQGLQFLFEYFSETQRNKGNFPGRFSGRQFSNSRSEMNVSTLELGDSALYLCASSGGGQQNEAFFGQGTRLTVV.

The DNA of the CDR3 is TGTGCCAGCAGCTTGGCACGCTACAATGAGCAGTTCTTC. The encoded protein is CASSLARYNEQFF. This rearrangement joins TRBV7-2 to TRBJ2-1; the D is unclear. The germline V and J ends were trimmed by 3 bases and 3 bases, with 6 bases remaining between them. This CDR3 is built from 13 residues. The germline V gene encodes CDR1 SGHTA and CDR2 FQGNSA.

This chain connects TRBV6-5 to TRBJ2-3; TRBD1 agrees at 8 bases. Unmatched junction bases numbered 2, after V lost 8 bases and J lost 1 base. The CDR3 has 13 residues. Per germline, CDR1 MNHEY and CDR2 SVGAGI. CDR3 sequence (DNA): TGTGCCAGCGGGACAGGCCGCACAGATACGCAGTATTTT. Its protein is CASGTGRTDTQYF.

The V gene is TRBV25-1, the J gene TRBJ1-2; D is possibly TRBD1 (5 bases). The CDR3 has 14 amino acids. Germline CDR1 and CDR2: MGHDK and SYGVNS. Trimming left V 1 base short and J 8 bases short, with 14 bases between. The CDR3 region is CASSELLQVGGYTF. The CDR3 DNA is TGTGCCAGCAGTGAATTGTTACAGGTTGGAGGCTACACCTTC.

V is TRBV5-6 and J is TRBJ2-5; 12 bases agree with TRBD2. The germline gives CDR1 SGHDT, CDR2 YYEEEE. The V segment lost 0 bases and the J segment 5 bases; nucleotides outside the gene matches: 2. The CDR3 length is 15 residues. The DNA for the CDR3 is TGTGCCAGCAGCTTGGGACTAGCGGGGGTCGAGACCCAGTACTTC. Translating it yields CASSLGLAGVETQYF.

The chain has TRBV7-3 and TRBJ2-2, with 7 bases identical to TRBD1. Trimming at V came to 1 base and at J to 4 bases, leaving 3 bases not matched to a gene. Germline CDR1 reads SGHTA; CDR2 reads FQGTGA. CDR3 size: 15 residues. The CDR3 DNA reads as TGTGCCAGCAGCTTAAACAGGGGAAGCACCGGGGAGCTGTTTTTT. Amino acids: CASSLNRGSTGELFF.

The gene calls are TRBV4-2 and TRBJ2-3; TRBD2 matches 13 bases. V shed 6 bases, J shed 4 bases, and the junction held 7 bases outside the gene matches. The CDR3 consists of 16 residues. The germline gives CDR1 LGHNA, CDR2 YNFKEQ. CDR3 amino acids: CASRRTSGGAPDTQYF. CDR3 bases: TGTGCCAGCAGGAGAACTAGCGGGGGGGCCCCAGATACGCAGTATTTT.

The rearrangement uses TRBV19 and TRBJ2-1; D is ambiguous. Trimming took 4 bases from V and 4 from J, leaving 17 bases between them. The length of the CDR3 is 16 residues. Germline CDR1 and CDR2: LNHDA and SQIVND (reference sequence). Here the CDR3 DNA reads TGTGCCAGTAGTAAAGGACCGCCTAACGCATACAATGAGCAGTTCTTC. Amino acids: CASSKGPPNAYNEQFF.